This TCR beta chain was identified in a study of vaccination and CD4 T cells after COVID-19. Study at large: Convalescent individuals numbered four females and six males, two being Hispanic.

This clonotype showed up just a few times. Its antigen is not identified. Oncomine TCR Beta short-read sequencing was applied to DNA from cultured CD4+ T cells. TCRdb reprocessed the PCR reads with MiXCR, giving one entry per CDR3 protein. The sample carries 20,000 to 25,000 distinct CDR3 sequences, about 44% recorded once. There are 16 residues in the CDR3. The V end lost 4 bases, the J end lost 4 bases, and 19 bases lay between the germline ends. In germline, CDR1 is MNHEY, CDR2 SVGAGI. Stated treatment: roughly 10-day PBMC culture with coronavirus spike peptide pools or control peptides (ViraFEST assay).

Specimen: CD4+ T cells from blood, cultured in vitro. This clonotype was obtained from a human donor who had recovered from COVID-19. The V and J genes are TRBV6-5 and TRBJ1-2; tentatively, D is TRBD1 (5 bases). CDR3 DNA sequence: TGTGCCAGCAGTTCTTTGTCGGGCCCGGGGGGCTATGGCTACACCTTC. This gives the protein CASSSLSGPGGYGYTF.